This paragraph reports one T cell receptor beta chain. The data originate from a study of Ad26.COV2.S vaccination and SARS-CoV-2 variants. The overall study: The vaccine Ad26.COV2.S was put into the muscle once, or twice with 56 days between.

As for treatment: around 19 received Ad26.COV2.S at low or high dose, single or two shots; a few received placebo; per-sample allocation not given. Repertoires come from day 63 after the first vaccine or placebo injection. Trimming left V 3 bases short and J 4 bases short, with 7 bases between. The CDR3 runs to 14 residues. CDR1 is MNHEY, CDR2 SVGAGI, per germline. Sequenced by immunoSEQ multiplex PCR; TCRdb stores in-frame clones only, minus some. The sample has about 500,000 clones, approximately 90% seen once. This chain uses TRBV6-5 with TRBJ2-6; D remains unclear. The origin of this receptor is a person between 18 and 65 years old who received the Ad26.COV2.S COVID-19 vaccine or a placebo. The sequenced sample was peripheral blood, obtained in a trial of Ad26.COV2.S vaccine versus placebo. The CDR3 loop is CASSYFSGANVLTF. The CDR3 DNA sequence: TGTGCCAGCAGTTATTTTTCCGGGGCCAACGTCCTGACTTTC.